This TCR beta chain was identified in a study of post-analysis software for immune sequencing data (dated by TCRdb to the mid-2010s). Broadly, across the study: Recorded disease courses included relapsing-remitting, secondary progressive and progressive-relapsing multiple sclerosis, with some patients lacking subtype annotation. The patient repertoires were compared against approximately ten previously published healthy control repertoires obtained from donors aged about 6 to 27 years. A subset of samples was prepared in parallel using single-end sample barcoding, then pooled and co-amplified after Illumina adapter ligation. Broader findings and caveats from the paper: Patients showed significantly higher frequencies than controls for a handful of TRBV segments, among them TRBV5-6, TRBV5-1 and TRBV20-1. When samples were clustered directly using the F measure, samples prepared in the same batch co-clustered strongly, which prompted a batch-effect correction. The control group was slightly older than the multiple sclerosis patient group. Normalized Chao1 diversity was significantly lower in multiple sclerosis patients than controls, suggesting substantial peripheral T-cell clonal expansion.

A remark on this clonotype: The antigen this receptor binds is unknown. No much larger clone exists at a distance of one base, and base qualities are not known.

The germline V gene sets CDR1 to SGDLS and CDR2 to YYNGEE. The CDR3 numbers 14 residues from cysteine through phenylalanine. Only the CDR3 part of the read is kept: 42 bases, read in frame from the first base. Relative to germline, V is 0 bases shorter and J is 9 bases shorter, with 10 bases between their ends. TCR beta repertoires were profiled from peripheral blood of roughly 13 young patients with multiple sclerosis to demonstrate the VDJtools post-analysis software. Multiple sclerosis patients were children and adolescents aged about 6 to 17 years. To prepare the library, PCR was applied. This sample was sequenced with an Illumina HiSeq 2500. To reduce PCR and sequencing biases, unique molecular identifiers were incorporated into the TCR beta cDNA libraries. Roughly 500,000 cDNA molecules were obtained for every 1 to 10 million input T cells, so each molecule roughly corresponded to one T cell. The same protocol used for the earlier healthy control dataset was applied to prepare and sequence the patient libraries. Within a given batch, samples were prepared together, multiplexed and sequenced on the same HiSeq lane. The study's own analysis went as follows. Raw barcoded reads were processed with MIGEC, discarding single-read molecular identifier groups before consensus assembly and CDR3 extraction. Clonotype tables were post-analysed with VDJtools, and diversity was normalized by down-sampling all datasets to the smallest sample size. In repertoire overlap clustering, CDR3 amino acid sequences, but not nucleotide sequences, were matched to correct batch-related cross-sample contamination. TCRdb trimmed the raw reads at Q25, called clones with MiXCR and kept productive beta chains. CDR3 protein sequences are deduplicated, and each keeps its most common genes and DNA. The authors' filters were not applied to this entry. This sample comprises about 500,000 distinct CDR3 sequences, over 35% of them detected only once. The top ten hold about 12% of the sample.

This receptor chain uses TRBV9 and TRBJ1-6; too little of a D gene remains to name it. The sequenced sample consisted of blood. This sequence originates from a girl under 18 with multiple sclerosis. The CDR3 sequence is CASSVGGVGSPLHF. Read as DNA, the sequence is TGTGCCAGCAGCGTAGGTGGGGTCGGTTCACCCCTCCACTTT.